This is a list of T cell receptor beta chains from one sample in a study of cytomegalovirus exposure and HLA in healthy donors. Libraries were prepared by immunoSEQ multiplex PCR; TCRdb keeps only in-frame clonotypes and omits some of them. The specimen's table records more than 140,000 clones. Sequencing was done on a sample of PBMCs. These receptors originate from a woman between 18 and 29 years old in good health and CMV-seronegative. Both conserved end residues are part of each CDR3. Fields, in order: V gene, D gene, J gene, CDR3 protein, CDR3 DNA. The D gene is left open where the match is weak.

v_call: TRBV7-6; d_call: -; j_call: TRBJ2-2; cdr3_aa: CASSFAGPNTGELFF; cdr3_nt: TGTGCCAGCAGCTTCGCGGGACCTAACACCGGGGAGCTGTTTTTT
v_call: TRBV5-6; d_call: TRBD2; j_call: TRBJ2-7; cdr3_aa: CASSLGTTTYEQYF; cdr3_nt: TGTGCCAGCAGCCTAGGGACTACAACCTACGAGCAGTACTTC
v_call: TRBV28; d_call: -; j_call: TRBJ1-1; cdr3_aa: CASRLQGIGDTEAFF; cdr3_nt: TGTGCCAGCAGACTGCAGGGTATAGGGGACACTGAAGCTTTCTTT
v_call: TRBV5-1; d_call: TRBD1; j_call: TRBJ2-5; cdr3_aa: CASSPTGGEETQYF; cdr3_nt: TGCGCCAGCAGCCCGACAGGGGGAGAAGAGACCCAGTACTTC
v_call: TRBV7-2; d_call: -; j_call: TRBJ2-3; cdr3_aa: CASSLATDLSDTQYF; cdr3_nt: TGTGCCAGCAGCTTAGCGACTGACCTGTCAGATACGCAGTATTTT
v_call: TRBV11-2; d_call: -; j_call: TRBJ2-5; cdr3_aa: CASSPQETQYF; cdr3_nt: TGTGCCAGCAGCCCGCAAGAGACCCAGTACTTC
v_call: TRBV29-1; d_call: -; j_call: TRBJ1-1; cdr3_aa: CSVEARGVWFF; cdr3_nt: TGCAGCGTTGAAGCTAGGGGCGTCTGGTTCTTT
v_call: TRBV18; d_call: -; j_call: TRBJ2-5; cdr3_aa: CASSPPGQYQETQYF; cdr3_nt: TGTGCCAGCTCACCACCAGGACAGTACCAAGAGACCCAGTACTTC
v_call: TRBV6-5; d_call: TRBD1; j_call: TRBJ1-5; cdr3_aa: CASRMTGEANQPQHF; cdr3_nt: TGTGCCAGCAGGATGACAGGGGAAGCAAATCAGCCCCAGCATTTT
v_call: TRBV19; d_call: -; j_call: TRBJ2-6; cdr3_aa: CASSRQSSGANVLTF; cdr3_nt: TGTGCCAGTAGTAGACAAAGCTCTGGGGCCAACGTCCTGACTTTC
v_call: TRBV25-1; d_call: -; j_call: TRBJ1-4; cdr3_aa: CASSDPGTNEKLFF; cdr3_nt: TGTGCCAGCAGTGACCCGGGGACTAATGAAAAACTGTTTTTT
v_call: TRBV20-1; d_call: -; j_call: TRBJ2-5; cdr3_aa: CSAIQETQYF; cdr3_nt: TGCAGTGCTATACAAGAGACCCAGTACTTC
v_call: TRBV12-5; d_call: -; j_call: TRBJ2-1; cdr3_aa: CASGLVRGKGENEQFF; cdr3_nt: TGTGCTAGTGGTTTGGTACGGGGCAAGGGGGAGAATGAGCAGTTCTTC
v_call: TRBV6-1; d_call: -; j_call: TRBJ1-2; cdr3_aa: CASSESAGNGYTF; cdr3_nt: TGTGCCAGCAGTGAGTCGGCAGGGAATGGCTACACCTTC
v_call: TRBV2; d_call: -; j_call: TRBJ2-1; cdr3_aa: CASSPGLPDEQFF; cdr3_nt: TGTGCCAGCAGCCCGGGACTCCCGGATGAGCAGTTCTTC
v_call: TRBV7-2; d_call: TRBD1; j_call: TRBJ2-2; cdr3_aa: CASSPDRGRSGELFF; cdr3_nt: TGTGCCAGCAGCCCGGACAGGGGGCGAAGCGGGGAGCTGTTTTTT
v_call: TRBV10-3; d_call: -; j_call: TRBJ1-3; cdr3_aa: CAISDPGKSSGNTIYF; cdr3_nt: TGTGCCATCAGTGACCCCGGGAAGAGCTCTGGAAACACCATATATTTT
v_call: TRBV14; d_call: TRBD2; j_call: TRBJ2-1; cdr3_aa: CASSQLSGSGRNEQFF; cdr3_nt: TGTGCCAGCAGCCAATTGAGCGGGAGCGGTAGGAATGAGCAGTTCTTC
v_call: TRBV7-7; d_call: TRBD2; j_call: TRBJ2-5; cdr3_aa: CASSPGLAGPQETQYF; cdr3_nt: TGTGCCAGCAGCCCGGGACTAGCGGGACCCCAAGAGACCCAGTACTTC
v_call: TRBV11-3; d_call: -; j_call: TRBJ2-6; cdr3_aa: CASSFRAGANVLTF; cdr3_nt: TGTGCCAGCAGCTTCAGGGCCGGGGCCAACGTCCTGACTTTC
v_call: TRBV9; d_call: TRBD1; j_call: TRBJ2-2; cdr3_aa: CASSGIMGRGPDGDYTGELFF; cdr3_nt: TGTGCCAGCAGCGGAATTATGGGCAGGGGGCCGGATGGTGATTACACCGGGGAGCTGTTTTTT
v_call: TRBV19; d_call: -; j_call: TRBJ2-2; cdr3_aa: CASSREYAGELFF; cdr3_nt: TGTGCCAGTTCCCGGGAATACGCCGGGGAGCTGTTTTTT
v_call: TRBV4-3; d_call: TRBD1; j_call: TRBJ2-5; cdr3_aa: CASSQDRGRLWETQYF; cdr3_nt: TGCGCCAGCAGCCAGGACAGGGGGCGGTTGTGGGAGACCCAGTACTTC
v_call: TRBV30; d_call: -; j_call: TRBJ1-1; cdr3_aa: CAWNMDNYKTEAFF; cdr3_nt: TGTGCCTGGAATATGGACAATTACAAGACTGAAGCTTTCTTT
v_call: TRBV2; d_call: -; j_call: TRBJ2-5; cdr3_aa: CASNRWGEETQYF; cdr3_nt: TGTGCCAGCAACCGGTGGGGAGAAGAGACCCAGTACTTC
v_call: TRBV27; d_call: -; j_call: TRBJ2-1; cdr3_aa: CASSLAELGYNEQFF; cdr3_nt: TGTGCCAGCAGTTTAGCGGAGTTAGGCTACAATGAGCAGTTCTTC
v_call: TRBV5-4; d_call: TRBD1; j_call: TRBJ1-2; cdr3_aa: CASSLVDRGFGYTF; cdr3_nt: TGTGCCAGCAGCTTGGTGGACAGGGGGTTTGGCTACACCTTC
v_call: TRBV7-9; d_call: TRBD2; j_call: TRBJ2-3; cdr3_aa: CASSPGLGGTDTQYF; cdr3_nt: TGTGCCAGCAGCCCCGGACTAGGGGGCACAGATACGCAGTATTTT
v_call: TRBV19; d_call: -; j_call: TRBJ1-2; cdr3_aa: CASSIERQALYGYTF; cdr3_nt: TGTGCCAGTAGTATAGAGAGACAGGCCCTCTATGGCTACACCTTC
v_call: TRBV7-6; d_call: TRBD2; j_call: TRBJ2-1; cdr3_aa: CASSLDDLLAGGYNEQFF; cdr3_nt: TGTGCCAGCAGCTTAGATGACCTTTTAGCGGGAGGGTACAATGAGCAGTTCTTC
v_call: TRBV18; d_call: -; j_call: TRBJ1-2; cdr3_aa: CASSPSTALNYGYTF; cdr3_nt: TGTGCCAGCTCACCGTCGACAGCGCTGAACTATGGCTACACCTTC
v_call: TRBV6-1; d_call: TRBD1; j_call: TRBJ1-5; cdr3_aa: CASTGQGKEPQHF; cdr3_nt: TGTGCCAGCACCGGACAGGGTAAGGAGCCCCAGCATTTT
v_call: TRBV6-5; d_call: -; j_call: TRBJ1-5; cdr3_aa: CASSLPGLDQPQHF; cdr3_nt: TGTGCCAGCAGTTTGCCGGGTTTGGATCAGCCCCAGCATTTT
v_call: TRBV10-2; d_call: -; j_call: TRBJ2-5; cdr3_aa: CASSAWTGETQYF; cdr3_nt: TGCGCCAGCAGTGCCTGGACGGGGGAGACCCAGTACTTC
v_call: TRBV27; d_call: TRBD2; j_call: TRBJ2-5; cdr3_aa: CASSLSRGGETQYF; cdr3_nt: TGTGCCAGCAGTTTATCGCGGGGGGGGGAGACCCAGTACTTC
v_call: TRBV2; d_call: TRBD1; j_call: TRBJ1-2; cdr3_aa: CASSAIKGGIGYGYTF; cdr3_nt: TGTGCCAGCAGTGCCATAAAAGGGGGCATAGGCTATGGCTACACCTTC
v_call: TRBV7-2; d_call: TRBD1; j_call: TRBJ2-6; cdr3_aa: CASALRPTGPGANVLTF; cdr3_nt: TGTGCCAGCGCGCTGCGCCCGACAGGGCCTGGGGCCAACGTCCTGACTTTC
v_call: TRBV5-1; d_call: -; j_call: TRBJ2-2; cdr3_aa: CASSLGQSGELFF; cdr3_nt: TGCGCCAGCAGCTTGGGTCAATCCGGGGAGCTGTTTTTT